The sequence of this TCR beta chain was determined in a study of cytomegalovirus exposure and HLA in healthy donors. The overall study: A subsequent analysis stated that the 120 or so validation repertoires were run on the same platform as the 650 to 850 first-cohort repertoires.

Sequenced by immunoSEQ multiplex PCR; TCRdb stores in-frame clones only, minus some. This table has roughly 180,000 clones, 84% appearing once. With 4 bases removed from V and 5 bases from J, the gap between germline ends came to 13 bases. The V gene's germline CDR1 is SGHRS and CDR2 YFSETQ. CDR3 length: 14 residues. This receptor was obtained from a man aged 18 to 29 in good health and CMV-seropositive. V is TRBV5-1 and J is TRBJ1-5, with D unclear. The sample taken for sequencing was PBMCs. CDR3 DNA sequence: TGCGCCAGCAGCCCCGGAGGGTATGATCAGCCCCAGCATTTT. Residues: CASSPGGYDQPQHF.